This T cell receptor beta chain was identified in a study of T cells after yellow fever vaccination. Study at large: Low-cell-number fractions were prepared with SMART-Seq v4 Ultra Low Input. Study results and limitations: Weaker overall was a secondary response that nonetheless peaked faster, on day 5 versus 15.

This CDR3 spans 13 amino acids. Deletions cut 3 bases from V and 6 bases from J, with 9 bases between. Looked up from germline, CDR1 is MGHRA and CDR2 is YSYEKL. In making TCR cDNA, 5'RACE template switching added a universal primer site and UMIs to it. TCRdb re-analysed the 5' RACE reads in MiXCR, keeping a single row per CDR3 protein. The table shows 310,000 or so distinct CDR3 sequences, with 6.8% occurring only once. The sample holds a few counts of this clonotype. Its antigen is unidentified. This specimen was PBMCs, taken around 45 days after the first yellow fever vaccination. This TCR derives from a man younger than 35 who received the YFV17D yellow fever vaccine. This chain uses TRBV4-1 with TRBJ2-1; tentative D call: TRBD2 (5 bases). Here the CDR3 DNA reads TGCGCCAGCAGCCACCAACGGGGCAATGAGCAGTTCTTC. It specifies CASSHQRGNEQFF.